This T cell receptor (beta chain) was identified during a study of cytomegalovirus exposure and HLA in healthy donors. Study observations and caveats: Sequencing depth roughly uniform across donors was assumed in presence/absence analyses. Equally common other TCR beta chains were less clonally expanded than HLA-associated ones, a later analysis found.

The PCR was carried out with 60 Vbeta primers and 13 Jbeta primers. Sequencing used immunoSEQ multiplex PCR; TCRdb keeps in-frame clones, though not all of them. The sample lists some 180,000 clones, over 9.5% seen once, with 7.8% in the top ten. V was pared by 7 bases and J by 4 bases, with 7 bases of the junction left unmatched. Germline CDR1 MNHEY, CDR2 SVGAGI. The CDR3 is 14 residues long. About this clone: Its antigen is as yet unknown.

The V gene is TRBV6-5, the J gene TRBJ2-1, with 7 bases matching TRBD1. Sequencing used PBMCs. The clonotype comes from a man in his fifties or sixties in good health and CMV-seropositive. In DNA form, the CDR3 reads TGTGCCAGCAAACCGGGACAGCCGTACAATGAGCAGTTCTTC. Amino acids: CASKPGQPYNEQFF.